This is a list of T cell receptor beta chains from one sample in a study of graft-versus-host responses after intestinal transplantation. Profiled with immunoSEQ multiplex PCR; TCRdb holds only in-frame clones, not every one. The sample has more than 95,000 clones, roughly 87% seen once. The antigens these receptors bind are not known. The sample here was unstimulated CD4+ T cells sorted from spleen or lymph node cells, taken before intestinal transplant. The source is a human donor who received an intestinal transplant. Both conserved end residues are part of each CDR3. The D gene is left open where the match is weak. Some rows have no size entry. The others give once, few or many, or a class for an expanded clone.

size: NA; D: NA; V: TRBV6-5; J: TRBJ1-2; CDR3: CASSYTGFYGYTF; DNA: TGTGCCAGCAGTTACACAGGGTTCTATGGCTACACCTTC
size: few; D: TRBD1; V: TRBV6-6; J: TRBJ2-7; CDR3: CASRGQGQDRVEQYF; DNA: TGTGCCAGCAGGGGACAGGGACAGGACAGAGTTGAGCAGTACTTC
size: NA; D: NA; V: TRBV5-6; J: TRBJ2-7; CDR3: CASNPRGYEQYF; DNA: TGTGCCAGCAACCCTAGGGGGTACGAGCAGTACTTC
size: few; D: TRBD1; V: TRBV6-1; J: TRBJ1-4; CDR3: CASSGQGGGNEKLFF; DNA: TGTGCCAGCAGCGGACAGGGCGGAGGAAATGAAAAACTGTTTTTT
size: NA; D: TRBD1; V: TRBV28; J: TRBJ2-7; CDR3: CASSTLRQGLSYEQYF; DNA: TGTGCCAGCAGTACGCTTCGACAGGGTTTATCCTACGAGCAGTACTTC
size: NA; D: NA; V: TRBV7-3; J: TRBJ2-5; CDR3: CASSLGSGWQETQYF; DNA: TGTGCCAGCAGCTTAGGTTCGGGGTGGCAAGAGACCCAGTACTTC
size: NA; D: TRBD1; V: TRBV11-2; J: TRBJ2-5; CDR3: CASRKRQGTTQETQYF; DNA: TGTGCCAGCAGGAAACGACAGGGGACAACCCAAGAGACCCAGTACTTC
size: NA; D: NA; V: TRBV6-6; J: TRBJ1-1; CDR3: CASSAPPMNTEAFF; DNA: TGTGCCAGCAGCGCCCCACCGATGAACACTGAAGCTTTCTTT
size: once; D: NA; V: TRBV6-1; J: TRBJ1-4; CDR3: CASRGPDEKLFF; DNA: TGTGCCAGCAGGGGGCCTGATGAAAAACTGTTTTTT
size: NA; D: NA; V: TRBV19; J: TRBJ1-5; CDR3: CASSIGRWGPQHF; DNA: TGTGCCAGTAGTATAGGGCGCTGGGGGCCTCAGCATTTT
size: NA; D: NA; V: TRBV4-2; J: TRBJ1-1; CDR3: CASSQGFGRNTEAFF; DNA: TGTGCCAGCAGCCAAGGGTTTGGGAGGAACACTGAAGCTTTCTTT
size: NA; D: NA; V: TRBV5-6; J: TRBJ2-3; CDR3: CASSLEEGGTDTQYF; DNA: TGTGCCAGCAGCTTGGAGGAGGGTGGAACAGATACGCAGTATTTT
size: NA; D: TRBD2; V: TRBV4-1; J: TRBJ2-7; CDR3: CASSQPAGEYEQYF; DNA: TGCGCCAGCAGCCAACCAGCGGGAGAATACGAGCAGTACTTC
size: few; D: TRBD2; V: TRBV27; J: TRBJ2-7; CDR3: CASSLLAGYEQYF; DNA: TGTGCCAGCAGTTTACTAGCGGGCTACGAGCAGTACTTC
size: few; D: TRBD1; V: TRBV15; J: TRBJ1-5; CDR3: CATRLWDRVNQPQHF; DNA: TGTGCCACGCGTCTATGGGACAGGGTCAATCAGCCCCAGCATTTT
size: NA; D: NA; V: TRBV6-5; J: TRBJ1-2; CDR3: CASRPTGHGGYTF; DNA: TGTGCCAGCAGACCAACAGGACACGGGGGCTACACCTTC
size: once; D: NA; V: TRBV12-5; J: TRBJ1-2; CDR3: CASGLDGRAPTYGYTF; DNA: TGTGCTAGTGGTTTGGACGGACGGGCTCCCACGTATGGCTACACCTTC
size: NA; D: NA; V: TRBV4-2; J: TRBJ2-1; CDR3: CASSQDDSSYNEQFF; DNA: TGTGCCAGCAGCCAAGACGATAGCTCCTACAATGAGCAGTTCTTC
size: NA; D: NA; V: TRBV20-1; J: TRBJ1-4; CDR3: CSVSRGEKLFF; DNA: TGCAGTGTCAGTAGGGGAGAAAAACTGTTTTTT
size: NA; D: NA; V: TRBV6-1; J: TRBJ2-7; CDR3: CASSEAPGLLYEQYF; DNA: TGTGCCAGCAGTGAGGCCCCGGGTCTTCTTTACGAGCAGTACTTC
size: NA; D: NA; V: TRBV20-1; J: TRBJ2-5; CDR3: CSARMLETQYF; DNA: TGCAGTGCTAGAATGTTGGAGACCCAGTACTTC
size: once; D: TRBD1; V: TRBV15; J: TRBJ2-3; CDR3: CATSRTGERGDTQYF; DNA: TGTGCCACCAGCAGGACAGGGGAAAGGGGGGATACGCAGTATTTT
size: NA; D: NA; V: TRBV11-2; J: TRBJ2-7; CDR3: CASSLSRGRSYEQYF; DNA: TGTGCCAGCAGCTTATCTCGGGGGAGAAGTTACGAGCAGTACTTC
size: once; D: NA; V: TRBV2; J: TRBJ1-6; CDR3: CASRSSYNSPLHF; DNA: TGTGCCAGCAGGAGCTCCTATAATTCACCCCTCCACTTT
size: NA; D: NA; V: TRBV5-1; J: TRBJ1-1; CDR3: CASSFRESMNTEAFF; DNA: TGCGCCAGCAGCTTCCGGGAGTCCATGAACACTGAAGCTTTCTTT
size: NA; D: TRBD1; V: TRBV5-1; J: TRBJ1-4; CDR3: CASSLGPGQGGEKLFF; DNA: TGCGCCAGCAGCTTGGGGCCGGGACAGGGAGGCGAAAAACTGTTTTTT
size: NA; D: TRBD2; V: TRBV4-1; J: TRBJ2-1; CDR3: CASSPLGRGRTYNEQFF; DNA: TGCGCCAGCAGCCCCCTAGGTCGCGGGAGAACCTACAATGAGCAGTTCTTC
size: once; D: NA; V: TRBV6-1; J: TRBJ2-3; CDR3: CASSDGGTQYF; DNA: TGTGCCAGCAGTGACGGAGGGACGCAGTATTTT
size: NA; D: NA; V: TRBV25-1; J: TRBJ1-1; CDR3: CASKGGEWHSTEAFF; DNA: TGTGCCAGCAAAGGGGGGGAGTGGCACTCCACTGAAGCTTTCTTT
size: NA; D: TRBD2; V: TRBV25-1; J: TRBJ2-3; CDR3: CASSESGGGGLDTQYF; DNA: TGTGCCAGCAGTGAATCTGGCGGGGGGGGTTTAGATACGCAGTATTTT
size: NA; D: NA; V: TRBV9; J: TRBJ1-1; CDR3: CASSRGPGDTEAFF; DNA: TGTGCCAGCAGCCGGGGCCCGGGCGACACTGAAGCTTTCTTT
size: NA; D: TRBD1; V: TRBV5-1; J: TRBJ2-7; CDR3: CASSLDQGANEQYF; DNA: TGCGCCAGCAGCTTGGACCAGGGGGCCAACGAGCAGTACTTC
size: NA; D: TRBD2; V: TRBV9; J: TRBJ2-1; CDR3: CASSGKTSFNEQFF; DNA: TGTGCCAGCAGCGGGAAGACTAGCTTTAATGAGCAGTTCTTC
size: once; D: TRBD1; V: TRBV2; J: TRBJ1-5; CDR3: CASTGTGYSNQPQHF; DNA: TGTGCCAGCACCGGGACAGGGTACAGCAATCAGCCCCAGCATTTT
size: NA; D: TRBD2; V: TRBV7-9; J: TRBJ2-1; CDR3: CASSLASGSWNEQFF; DNA: TGTGCCAGCAGCTTGGCCAGCGGGAGTTGGAATGAGCAGTTCTTC
size: NA; D: NA; V: TRBV5-4; J: TRBJ1-2; CDR3: CASSALGPLDYGYTF; DNA: TGTGCCAGCAGCGCTCTGGGGCCTCTTGATTATGGCTACACCTTC
size: NA; D: NA; V: TRBV18; J: TRBJ2-5; CDR3: CASSPGSEETQYF; DNA: TGTGCCAGCTCACCAGGATCGGAGGAGACCCAGTACTTC